Below, one T cell receptor beta chain is given with its context. Sequence at one end of the junction differs from germline and may be a read error. The sample is drawn from a study of cytomegalovirus exposure and HLA in healthy donors. This CDR3 comprises 16 residues. Per germline, CDR1 SQVTM and CDR2 ANQGSEA. A multiplex PCR was run with 60 Vbeta primers and 13 Jbeta primers. The repertoire was sequenced with immunoSEQ multiplex PCR; TCRdb's copy has only in-frame clones and lacks some. This sample has about 98,000 clones, with roughly 70% found just once. The chain has TRBV29-1 and TRBJ2-7; weak D call: TRBD2 (7 bases). The sequence was collected from a male donor in good health and CMV-seronegative. Specimen: PBMCs. The CDR3 region has the DNA TGCAGCGTCGAAGGCGGGGGCGGCCCCAACTCCTACGAGCAGTACTTC. Translating it yields CSVEGGGGPNSYEQYF.